This TCR beta chain was captured by sequencing in a study of blood T cell repertoires in COVID-19. Overall study: From the United States, Italy and Spain came samples of acute and convalescent COVID-19. T cells, B-cell-depleted T cells, or PBMCs supplied cDNA or gDNA.

In the original analysis: Amplified reference gene primers provided the basis for estimating nucleated cell counts. Method: immunoSEQ multiplex PCR; TCRdb's copy keeps in-frame clones and lacks some. Clone size and V and J calls were adopted from that table, with D and trimming inferred from the DNA. The repertoire holds about 200,000 clones, with roughly 80% as singletons. V was clipped by 4 bases and J by 4 bases; unmatched bases: 8. The CDR3 is 15 residues long. Germline V CDR1 and CDR2: SGHDT, YYEEEE. Sequenced sample: peripheral blood. The sequence came from a woman of 80 years or more with acute or convalescent COVID-19. The chain recombines TRBV5-6 with TRBJ2-1, with 7 bases lining up with TRBD1. CDR3 protein: CASSPGQTYYNEQFF. CDR3 in DNA: TGTGCCAGCAGCCCGGGACAGACCTATTACAATGAGCAGTTCTTC.